This T cell receptor (beta chain) was identified in a study of metastatic and nonmetastatic thyroid tumors. Study background: Across peripheral blood and tumor or nodule tissue samples taken from malignant and benign thyroid patients, the repertoires were compared with one another.

Using MiXCR, TCRdb re-called clones from the PCR reads. In the table there are roughly 40,000 clones, about 17% of which are singletons. Not a single patient had been given any form of treatment at any point before undergoing thyroid surgery. Trimming cost V 2 bases and J 0 bases, with 26 bases left between them. CDR1 is SGHDN and CDR2 is FVKESK in the germline V gene. This CDR3 is built from 22 residues. This sequence originates from a female donor with papillary thyroid cancer or a benign thyroid nodule (not recorded which). Some clones in this sample may be carry-over from other donors' samples. The sequenced sample consisted of blood. This chain links TRBV14 with TRBJ2-6, with D perhaps matching TRBD1 (6 bases). This CDR3 is CASSQRQAQNQLPFSGANVLTF. CDR3 nucleotides: TGTGCCAGCAGCCAAAGACAGGCACAAAATCAACTCCCGTTCTCTGGGGCCAACGTCCTGACTTTC.